What follows describes a single TCR beta chain. V lost 3 bases and J 0 bases, leaving 11 bases between the germline ends. The CDR3 totals 15 residues. CDR1 is SGHTA and CDR2 is FQGNSA in the germline V gene. This sample is part of a study of CD8 T cells in Susac syndrome. Reverse transcription of about 0.5 to 1 ug RNA was carried out with random hexamers. Multiplex PCR with immunoSEQ amplified the TCR beta CDR3 across 54 Vbeta and 13 Jbeta. TCRdb passed the immunoSEQ multiplex PCR reads through MiXCR, listing each CDR3 protein once. The data hold approximately 180,000 distinct CDR3 sequences, with nearly 97% observed a single time.

J is TRBJ1-1 and V is TRBV7-2; a weak D match, TRBD1 (6 bases). This receptor was identified in a human donor with multiple sclerosis. Specimen: CD4+ T cells from PBMCs. CDR3 sequence: CASSFAGTMNTEAFF. The DNA for the CDR3 is TGTGCCAGCAGCTTCGCCGGGACAATGAACACTGAAGCTTTCTTT. The full variable domain, with the rest looked up from reference TRBV7-2 and TRBJ1-1, is GAGVSQSPSNKVTEKGKDVELRCDPISGHTALYWYRQSLGQGLEFLIYFQGNSAPDKSGLPSDRFSAERTGGSVSTLTIQRTQQEDSAVYLCASSFAGTMNTEAFFGQGTRLTVV.